The present T cell receptor beta chain was sequenced within a study of T-cell memory formation after mild COVID-19 (dated by TCRdb to about 2021). As for the study more broadly: TCR sequence clusters from the two donors were found to be largely donor specific. Two young, previously healthy adult volunteers, one female and one male, were included in the cohort. In a couple of donors, T-cell clones that expanded and contracted after mild COVID-19 were followed by sequencing TCRalpha and TCRbeta repertoires longitudinally.

Ficoll-Paque density gradient centrifugation was used to isolate PBMCs. Study-wide findings and limitations: SARS-CoV-2 specificity was not confirmed for the second-wave clones peaking on day 37. Clones that contracted from day 15 to 85 showed balanced CD4/CD8 phenotypes, whereas a second wave of clones that expanded from day 15 to 37 leaned towards CD4+. Contracting CD4+ clones were found mainly in CM and EM memory subsets, while CD8+ clones were enriched in EMRA. Only a couple of mild cases were covered in the study, and larger cohorts including severe cases with pre-infection samples were considered necessary. Some responding clones were detected in pre-infection memory, which suggested that pre-existing cross-reactive memory T cells had joined the SARS-CoV-2 response.

As concerns this clonotype: No cognate antigen has been identified for it. No clone much larger than this one lies a single base away; base qualities are absent.

From cysteine to phenylalanine, the CDR3 is 12 amino acids long. The kept DNA is CDR3 alone, 36 bases in frame from the first base. The germline V gene (reference sequence) sets CDR1 to SEHNR and CDR2 to FQNEAQ. Between the V and J ends, shortened by 5 bases and 5 bases respectively, the junction contains 10 bases. Sequencing was performed on an Illumina NovaSeq 6000. cDNA libraries for TCRalpha and TCRbeta were prepared by 5'RACE using constant-segment primers, with sample barcodes and unique molecular identifiers added. Trizol reagent was used to extract RNA from every sample. The libraries were amplified in two PCR steps, and the second step added a second sample barcode and Illumina TruSeq adapters. The libraries were sequenced on an Illumina NovaSeq using 2 x 150 bp paired-end reads. The source study handled its data this way. Demultiplexing of reads and collapsing into UMI-guided consensus sequences were performed with migec v1.2.7. Using mixcr v2.1.11, UMI consensuses were aligned to TRA and TRB V and J templates and then assembled into clonotypes. A clonotype was counted as expanded or contracted only if both edgeR and NoisET called the change significant, with noise models trained on biological replicates. For edgeR calls, the cutoffs were a false discovery rate-adjusted p below 0.01 and a log2 fold-change threshold of 1. As an exploratory analysis of dynamics, max-normalized trajectories of the 1000 most abundant clonotypes were examined by PCA with hierarchical clustering. Separately sequenced CD4+ and CD8+ repertoires were used to assign a CD4 or CD8 phenotype to each responding clone. TCRdb handled the public reads itself, with Q25 trimming in fastp and clone calling in MiXCR, and kept productive beta chains. Each CDR3 protein gets just one entry, which takes the most common genes and DNA from the rows behind it. The V and J calls and clone size are TCRdb's, not the authors'. The sample table contains around 140,000 distinct CDR3 sequences; only one count was recorded for approximately 21% of them. The biggest ten clones account for about 2% of the sample.

Sequences were obtained from PBMCs or a T cell subset sorted from them (not recorded which). Recombination connected TRBV7-9 to TRBJ2-7; no D segment can be confidently identified. The sequence derives from an adult woman who had mild COVID-19 (a few samples of this study predate the infection). The sample titles of this study are shuffled in the database, so cell type and time point are left out; the donor was told from shared clones. The DNA reads TGTGCCAGCAGCCACGCCATCGACGAGCAGTACTTC. The encoded protein is CASSHAIDEQYF.